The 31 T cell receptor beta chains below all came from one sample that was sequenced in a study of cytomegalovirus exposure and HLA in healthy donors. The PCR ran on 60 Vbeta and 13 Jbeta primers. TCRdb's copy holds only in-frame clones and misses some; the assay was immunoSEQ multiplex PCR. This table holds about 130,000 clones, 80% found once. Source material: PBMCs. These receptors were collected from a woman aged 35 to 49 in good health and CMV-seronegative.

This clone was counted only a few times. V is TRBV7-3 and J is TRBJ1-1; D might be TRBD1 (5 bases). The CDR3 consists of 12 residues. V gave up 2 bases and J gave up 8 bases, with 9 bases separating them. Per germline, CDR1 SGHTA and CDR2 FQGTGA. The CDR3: CASSLSGEEAFF. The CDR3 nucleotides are TGTGCCAGCAGCTTATCGGGGGAAGAAGCTTTCTTT. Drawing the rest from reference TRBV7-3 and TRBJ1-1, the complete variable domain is GAGVSQTPSNKVTEKGKYVELRCDPISGHTALYWYRQSLGQGPEFLIYFQGTGAADDSGLPNDRFFAVRPEGSVSTLKIQRTERGDSAVYLCASSLSGEEAFFGQGTRLTVV.

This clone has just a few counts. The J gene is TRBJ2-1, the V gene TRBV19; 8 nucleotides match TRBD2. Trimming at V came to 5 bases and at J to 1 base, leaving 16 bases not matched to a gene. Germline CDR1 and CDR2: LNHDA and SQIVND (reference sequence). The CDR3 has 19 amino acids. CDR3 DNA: TGTGCCAGTAGTCCCGGGACTAGGTTGGGGTGGGGATCCTACAATGAGCAGTTCTTC. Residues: CASSPGTRLGWGSYNEQFF.

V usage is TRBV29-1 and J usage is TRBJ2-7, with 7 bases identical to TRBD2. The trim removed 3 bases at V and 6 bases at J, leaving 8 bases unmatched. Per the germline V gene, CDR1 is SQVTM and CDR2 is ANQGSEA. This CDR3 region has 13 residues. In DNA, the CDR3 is TGCAGCGTTGATCAGGGAGGGACCCGCGAGCAGTACTTC. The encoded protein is CSVDQGGTREQYF.

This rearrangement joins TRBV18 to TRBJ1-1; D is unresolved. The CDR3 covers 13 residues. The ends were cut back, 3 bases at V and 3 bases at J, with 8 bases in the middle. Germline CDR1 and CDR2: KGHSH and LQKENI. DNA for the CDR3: TGTGCCAGCTCACCTGGGAGGGACACTGAAGCTTTCTTT. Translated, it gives CASSPGRDTEAFF.

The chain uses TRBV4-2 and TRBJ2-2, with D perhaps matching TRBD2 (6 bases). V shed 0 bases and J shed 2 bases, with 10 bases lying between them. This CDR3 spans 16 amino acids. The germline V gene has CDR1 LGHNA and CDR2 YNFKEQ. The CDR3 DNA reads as TGTGCCAGCAGCCAAGAACTAGCAGGAAACACCGGGGAGCTGTTTTTT. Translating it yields CASSQELAGNTGELFF.

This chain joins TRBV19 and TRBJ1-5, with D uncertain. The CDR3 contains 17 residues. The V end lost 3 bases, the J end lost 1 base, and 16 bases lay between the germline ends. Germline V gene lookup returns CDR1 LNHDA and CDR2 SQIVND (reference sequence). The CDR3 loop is CASSIPRPGVSNQPQHF. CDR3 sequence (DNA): TGTGCCAGTAGTATTCCCCGCCCGGGTGTGAGCAATCAGCCCCAGCATTTT. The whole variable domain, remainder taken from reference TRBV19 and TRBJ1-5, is DGGITQSPKYLFRKEGQNVTLSCEQNLNHDAMYWYRQDPGQGLRLIYYSQIVNDFQKGDIAEGYSVSREKKESFPLTVTSAQKNPTAFYLCASSIPRPGVSNQPQHFGDGTRLSIL.

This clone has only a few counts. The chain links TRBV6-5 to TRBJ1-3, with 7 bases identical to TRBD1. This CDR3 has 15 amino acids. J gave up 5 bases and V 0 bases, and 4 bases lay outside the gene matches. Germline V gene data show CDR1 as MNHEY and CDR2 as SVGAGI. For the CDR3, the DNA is TGTGCCAGCAGTTACTCGACAGGGTCCAGAAACACCATATATTTT. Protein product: CASSYSTGSRNTIYF.

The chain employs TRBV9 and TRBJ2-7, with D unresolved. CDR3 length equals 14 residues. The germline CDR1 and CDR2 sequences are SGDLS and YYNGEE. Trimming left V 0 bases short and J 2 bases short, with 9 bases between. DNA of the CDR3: TGTGCCAGCAGCGTAGCGTCGGTTACCTACGAGCAGTACTTC. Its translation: CASSVASVTYEQYF. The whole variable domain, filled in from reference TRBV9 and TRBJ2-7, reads DSGVTQTPKHLITATGQRVTLRCSPRSGDLSVYWYQQSLDQGLQFLIQYYNGEERAKGNILERFSAQQFPDLHSELNLSSLELGDSALYFCASSVASVTYEQYFGPGTRLTVT.

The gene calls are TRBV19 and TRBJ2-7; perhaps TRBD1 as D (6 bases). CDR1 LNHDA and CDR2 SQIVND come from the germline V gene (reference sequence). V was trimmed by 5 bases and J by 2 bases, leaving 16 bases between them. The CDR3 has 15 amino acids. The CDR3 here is CASSFARDTTYEQYF. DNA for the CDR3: TGTGCCAGTAGTTTCGCTCGGGACACCACCTACGAGCAGTACTTC.

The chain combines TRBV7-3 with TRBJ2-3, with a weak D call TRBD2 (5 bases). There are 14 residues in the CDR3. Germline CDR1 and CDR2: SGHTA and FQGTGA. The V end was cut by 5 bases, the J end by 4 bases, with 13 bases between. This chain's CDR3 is CASSKLTGADTQYF. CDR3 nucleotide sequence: TGTGCCAGCAGCAAACTTACCGGGGCAGATACGCAGTATTTT.

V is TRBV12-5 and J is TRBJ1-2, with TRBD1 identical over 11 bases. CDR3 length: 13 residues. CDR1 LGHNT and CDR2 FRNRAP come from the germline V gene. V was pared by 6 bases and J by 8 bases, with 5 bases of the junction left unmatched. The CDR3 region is CASGDRGRGGYTF. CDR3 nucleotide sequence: TGTGCTAGTGGGGACAGGGGGCGAGGAGGCTACACCTTC. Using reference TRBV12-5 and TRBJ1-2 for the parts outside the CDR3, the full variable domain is DARVTQTPRHKVTEMGQEVTMRCQPILGHNTVFWYRQTMMQGLELLAYFRNRAPLDDSGMPKDRFSAEMPDATLATLKIQPSEPRDSAVYFCASGDRGRGGYTFGSGTRLTVV.

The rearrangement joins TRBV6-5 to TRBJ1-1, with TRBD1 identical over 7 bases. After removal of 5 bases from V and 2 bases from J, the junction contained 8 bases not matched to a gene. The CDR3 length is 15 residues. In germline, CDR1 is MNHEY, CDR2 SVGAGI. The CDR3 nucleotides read TGTGCCAGCAGTCATTCCGGGGACAGTAACACTGAAGCTTTCTTT. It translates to CASSHSGDSNTEAFF.

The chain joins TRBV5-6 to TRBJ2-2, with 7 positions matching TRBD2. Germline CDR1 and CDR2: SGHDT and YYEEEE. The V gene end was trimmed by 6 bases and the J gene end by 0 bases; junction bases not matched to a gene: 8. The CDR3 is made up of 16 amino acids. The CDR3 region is CASTRRGGSNTGELFF. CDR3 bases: TGTGCCAGCACCCGGAGGGGAGGGTCGAACACCGGGGAGCTGTTTTTT.

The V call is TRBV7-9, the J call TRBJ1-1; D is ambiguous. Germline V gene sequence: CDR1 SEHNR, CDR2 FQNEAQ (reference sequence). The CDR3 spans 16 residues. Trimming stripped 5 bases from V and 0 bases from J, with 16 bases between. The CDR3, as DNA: TGTGCCAGCAGCCCCTCCCAAACAAAAATGAACACTGAAGCTTTCTTT. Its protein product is CASSPSQTKMNTEAFF.

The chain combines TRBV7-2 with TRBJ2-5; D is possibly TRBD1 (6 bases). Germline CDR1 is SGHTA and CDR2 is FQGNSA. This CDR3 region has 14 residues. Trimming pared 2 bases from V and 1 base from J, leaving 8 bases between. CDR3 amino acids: CASSLQGSQETQYF. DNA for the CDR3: TGTGCCAGCAGCTTACAGGGGTCCCAAGAGACCCAGTACTTC.

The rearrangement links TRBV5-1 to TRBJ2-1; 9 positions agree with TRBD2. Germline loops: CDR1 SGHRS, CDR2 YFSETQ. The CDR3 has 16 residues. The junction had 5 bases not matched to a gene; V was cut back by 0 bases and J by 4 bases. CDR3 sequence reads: CASSLAGLATYNEQFF. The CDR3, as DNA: TGCGCCAGCAGCTTGGCTGGACTAGCGACATACAATGAGCAGTTCTTC.

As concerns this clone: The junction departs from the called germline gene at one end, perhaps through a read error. The CDR3 loop is CASSRGQGKDTQYF. The CDR3, as DNA: TGTGCTAGCAGCCGCGGACAGGGGAAAGATACGCAGTATTTT. The chain carries TRBV7-7 and TRBJ2-3; 9 nucleotides line up with TRBD1. Germline V lookup: CDR1 SSHAT, CDR2 FNYEAQ (reference sequence). This CDR3 is 14 amino acids long.

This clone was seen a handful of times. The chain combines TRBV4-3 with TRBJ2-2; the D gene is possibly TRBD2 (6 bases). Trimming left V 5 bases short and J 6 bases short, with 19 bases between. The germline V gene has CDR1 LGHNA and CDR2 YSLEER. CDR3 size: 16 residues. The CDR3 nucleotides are TGCGCCAGCAGCACAAACCCCAGAATAGCGGCCGGGGAGCTGTTTTTT. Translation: CASSTNPRIAAGELFF.

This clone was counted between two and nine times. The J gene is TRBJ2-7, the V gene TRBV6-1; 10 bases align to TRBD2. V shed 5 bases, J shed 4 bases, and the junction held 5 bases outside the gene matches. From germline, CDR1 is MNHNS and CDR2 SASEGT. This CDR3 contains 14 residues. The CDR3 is CASSSSGGPYEQYF. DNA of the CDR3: TGTGCCAGCAGTTCTAGCGGGGGACCATACGAGCAGTACTTC.

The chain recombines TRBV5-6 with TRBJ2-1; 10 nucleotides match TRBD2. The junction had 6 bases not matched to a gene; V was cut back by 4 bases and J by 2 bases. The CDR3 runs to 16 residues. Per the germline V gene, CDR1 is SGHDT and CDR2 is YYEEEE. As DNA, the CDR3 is TGTGCCAGCAGCAGACGGCTAGCGGGGGCCTACAATGAGCAGTTCTTC. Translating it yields CASSRRLAGAYNEQFF.

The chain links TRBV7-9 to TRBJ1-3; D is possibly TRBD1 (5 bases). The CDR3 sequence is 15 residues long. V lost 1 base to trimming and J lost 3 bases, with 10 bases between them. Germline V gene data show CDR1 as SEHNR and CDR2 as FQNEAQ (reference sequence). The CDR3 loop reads CASSLEAGNGNTIYF. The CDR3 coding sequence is TGTGCCAGCAGCTTAGAAGCAGGGAATGGAAACACCATATATTTT.

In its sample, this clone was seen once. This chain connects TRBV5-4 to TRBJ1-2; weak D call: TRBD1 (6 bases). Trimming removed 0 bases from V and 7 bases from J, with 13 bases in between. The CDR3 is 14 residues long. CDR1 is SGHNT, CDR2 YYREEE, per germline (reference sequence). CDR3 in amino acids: CASSLDPGASGYTF. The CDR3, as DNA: TGTGCCAGCAGCTTGGATCCAGGGGCTAGTGGCTACACCTTC.

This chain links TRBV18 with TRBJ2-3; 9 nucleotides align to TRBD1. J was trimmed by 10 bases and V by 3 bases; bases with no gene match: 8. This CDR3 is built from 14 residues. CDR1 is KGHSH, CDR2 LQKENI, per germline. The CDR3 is CASSPPSDRGAQYF. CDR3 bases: TGTGCCAGCTCACCGCCTTCGGACAGGGGAGCGCAGTATTTT.

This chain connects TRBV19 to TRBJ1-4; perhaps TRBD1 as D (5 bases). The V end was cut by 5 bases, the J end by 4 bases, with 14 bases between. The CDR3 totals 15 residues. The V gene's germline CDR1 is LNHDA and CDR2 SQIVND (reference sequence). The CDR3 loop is CASSARAGYNEKLFF. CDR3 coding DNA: TGTGCCAGTAGTGCCCGCGCAGGGTATAATGAAAAACTGTTTTTT.

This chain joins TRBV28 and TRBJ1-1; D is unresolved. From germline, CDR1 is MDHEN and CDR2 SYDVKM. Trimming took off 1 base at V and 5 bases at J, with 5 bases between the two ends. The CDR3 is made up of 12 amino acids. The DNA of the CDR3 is TGTGCCAGCAGTTTATCGGGGACTGAAGCTTTCTTT. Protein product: CASSLSGTEAFF.

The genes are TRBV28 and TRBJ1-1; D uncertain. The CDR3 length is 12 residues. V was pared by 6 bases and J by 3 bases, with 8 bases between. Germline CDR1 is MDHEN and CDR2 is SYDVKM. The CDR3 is CASRREDTEAFF. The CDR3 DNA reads TGTGCCAGCAGGAGGGAGGACACTGAAGCTTTCTTT.

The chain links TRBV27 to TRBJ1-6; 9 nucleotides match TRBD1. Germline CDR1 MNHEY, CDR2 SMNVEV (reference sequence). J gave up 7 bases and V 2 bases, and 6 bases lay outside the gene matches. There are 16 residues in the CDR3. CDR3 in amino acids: CASSLTGGTGNSPLHF. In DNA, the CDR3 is TGTGCCAGCAGTTTAACAGGGGGCACGGGGAATTCACCCCTCCACTTT.

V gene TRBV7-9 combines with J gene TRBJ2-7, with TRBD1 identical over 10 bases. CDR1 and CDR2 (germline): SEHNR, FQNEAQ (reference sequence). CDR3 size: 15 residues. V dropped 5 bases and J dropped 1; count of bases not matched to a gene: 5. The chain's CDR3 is CASSVGTGVSYEQYF. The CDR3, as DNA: TGTGCCAGCAGCGTCGGGACAGGGGTGTCCTACGAGCAGTACTTC. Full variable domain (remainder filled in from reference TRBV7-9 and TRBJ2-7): DTGVSQNPRHKITKRGQNVTFRCDPISEHNRLYWYRQTLGQGPEFLTYFQNEAQLEKSRLLSDRFSAERPKGSFSTLEIQRTEQGDSAMYLCASSVGTGVSYEQYFGPGTRLTVT.

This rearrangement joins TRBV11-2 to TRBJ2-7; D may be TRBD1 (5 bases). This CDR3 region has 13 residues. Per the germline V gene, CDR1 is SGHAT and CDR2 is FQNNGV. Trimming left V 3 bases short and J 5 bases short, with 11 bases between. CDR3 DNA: TGTGCCAGCAGCTTCCAAAGGACAAACGAGCAGTACTTC. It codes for CASSFQRTNEQYF.

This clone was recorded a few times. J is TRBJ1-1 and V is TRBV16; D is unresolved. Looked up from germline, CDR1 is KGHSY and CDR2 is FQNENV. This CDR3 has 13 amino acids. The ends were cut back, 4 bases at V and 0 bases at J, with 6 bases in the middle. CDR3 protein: CASSRSLNTEAFF. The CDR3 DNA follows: TGTGCCAGCAGCCGGAGCTTGAACACTGAAGCTTTCTTT.

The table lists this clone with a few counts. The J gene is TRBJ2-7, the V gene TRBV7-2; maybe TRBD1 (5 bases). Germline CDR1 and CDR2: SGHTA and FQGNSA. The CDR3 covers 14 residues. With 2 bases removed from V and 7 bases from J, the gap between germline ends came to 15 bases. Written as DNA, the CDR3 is TGTGCCAGCAGCTTAAGGGGCAGCCTAAGGGAGCAGTACTTC. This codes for CASSLRGSLREQYF.